This entry describes one T cell receptor (beta chain). Its antigen remains unidentified. Base qualities are not provided; no much larger clone lies one nucleotide away. Participants in the prospective study were aged roughly 18 to 90 years, lived in under 30 United States geographic areas, and enrolled through a virtual design. To assign participants to cohorts, the prospective study relied on clinical history that participants themselves reported in a screening survey and a study questionnaire. Recovered participants in ImmuneRACE Cohort 3 were defined as having two consecutive negative NP/OP PCR tests, clearance from a healthcare professional, or resolution of symptoms. In the prospective study, whole blood, serum and a nasopharyngeal or oropharyngeal swab were collected from each participant by mobile phlebotomists. Participants in the prospective study had the option to provide additional blood draws and questionnaires over a roughly two-month period. Before DNA extraction, blood samples from the prospective study were shipped at room temperature or frozen.

This specimen belongs to a study of blood T cell repertoires in COVID-19 (dated by TCRdb to 2018 to 2020). Study-wide context: Collaborator samples came from the United States, Italy and Spain and covered acute and convalescent phases of COVID-19. Samples were obtained from the ongoing ImmuneRACE study (first 160 participants) and from roughly 1,300 subjects provided by 6 global collaborators. The material from the prospective study consisted of cDNA or gDNA derived from T cells, B-cell-depleted T cells, or PBMCs. Where HLA class I and class II types were available, the types were taken from metadata supplied by the sample provider, not from assay-based typing. Sample metadata almost always included a de-identified subject ID, COVID-19 status, age in years and sex. The repertoires were released in a freely available public database intended as a resource for research on the immune response to SARS-CoV-2. Deeply sampled blood TCRbeta repertoires from subjects exposed to, actively infected with, or recovered from COVID-19 were included in the dataset. Results and caveats for the whole study, not just this receptor: The quantity of clinical and demographic metadata differed by source and by participant and was supplied without curation.

V has 7 bases trimmed and J has 7 bases trimmed; junction bases matching no gene number 13. The CDR1 and CDR2 encoded by the germline V gene (reference sequence) are LNHDA and SQIVND. The CDR3, cysteine through phenylalanine, is 16 amino acids long. Just CDR3 DNA is preserved here, 48 bases in frame from base 1. The immunoSEQ Assay, a bias-controlled multiplex PCR, was used to amplify TCRbeta CDR3 regions from genomic DNA. Turning to the authors' computational methods: The number of nucleated cells in each sample was estimated by amplification of reference gene primers within the assay. To quantify the absolute abundance of each unique TCRbeta CDR3 rearrangement, sequence reads were collapsed and filtered. For each sample, productive Simpson clonality was calculated as the square root of Simpson's diversity index over productive rearrangements. Drawn from immuneACCESS, this table holds only the in-frame rearrangements with V and J called that TCRdb kept. Clones are partly lost; checked studies trace under half to an unresolved V gene and leave the rest unexplained. V, J and clone size were drawn from that table, and D and trimming were deduced from the DNA. In this sample the table shows some 490,000 clones, approximately 90% of which occur a single time. The ten largest clones capture roughly 8% of the sample.

The clonotype was recovered from a woman aged 55-69 years who had recovered from COVID-19. The rearrangement combines TRBV19 with TRBJ1-6; TRBD1 lines up with 7 middle nucleotides. The sequenced sample consisted of PBMCs or T cells enriched from blood (not recorded which). The sequenced DNA: TGTGCCAGTACTAGGAGGGCGGGACAGAGCAATTCACCCCTCCACTTT. Translation gives CASTRRAGQSNSPLHF.